These 14 T cell receptor beta chains originate from one sample sequenced in a study of regulatory T cells in long-lasting Graves disease. Construction of TCR beta libraries relied on iRepertoire HTBI primers and on Arm-PCR targeting CDR3 regions. MiXCR, run by TCRdb on the multiplex PCR reads, gives a single entry per CDR3 protein. The sample lists fewer than 400,000 distinct CDR3 sequences, roughly a fifth seen once, with just under 30% in the top ten. The sample's time point: persistent/refractory GD, antithyroid drugs over 5 years with positive TRAb. Extracted PBMC RNA gave rise to the TCR library. Sample: peripheral blood mononuclear cells (PBMCs), taken when the disease was refractory, from a patient treated with antithyroid drugs. The receptors here all came from a female donor with Graves disease.

J is TRBJ2-7 and V is TRBV20-1; D is ambiguous. The CDR3 covers 13 residues. V was shortened by 0 bases and J by 2 bases, with 8 bases between the two germline ends. In germline, CDR1 is DFQATT, CDR2 SNEGSKA (reference sequence). As DNA, the CDR3 is TGCAGTGCTAGAGAACTTGACACCTACGAGCAGTACTTC. Its translation: CSARELDTYEQYF.

At least ten counts were recorded for this clonotype. This chain joins TRBV2 and TRBJ1-5; 9 bases are shared with TRBD1. The V gene end was trimmed by 7 bases and the J gene end by 4 bases; junction bases not matched to a gene: 5. The germline V gene has CDR1 SNHLY and CDR2 FYNNEI. CDR3 length equals 14 residues. Written as DNA, the CDR3 is TGTGCCAGCAAGCCGACAGGGGGAAATCAGCCCCAGCATTTT. Protein sequence: CASKPTGGNQPQHF.

Only a few counts were recorded for this clonotype. The genes are TRBV28 and TRBJ2-3; 10 bases agree with TRBD2. Germline V gene data show CDR1 as MDHEN and CDR2 as SYDVKM. CDR3 length equals 15 residues. Germline trimming cut 6 bases from V and 5 bases from J; bases unmatched to any gene: 8. The CDR3 region is CASSPAVAGGDTQYF. CDR3 in DNA: TGTGCCAGCAGCCCCGCGGTAGCGGGAGGAGATACGCAGTATTTT.

The V gene is TRBV7-9, the J gene TRBJ2-2, with no clear D. The germline V and J ends were trimmed by 3 bases and 2 bases, with 7 bases remaining between them. Germline V gene sequence: CDR1 SEHNR, CDR2 FQNEAQ (reference sequence). The CDR3 is 14 amino acids. The chain's CDR3 is CASSFTDNTGELFF. The CDR3 coding sequence is TGTGCCAGCAGCTTCACAGACAACACCGGGGAGCTGTTTTTT.

In its sample, this clonotype was seen many times. The gene calls are TRBV30 and TRBJ2-7; D uncertain. Trimming shortened V by 0 bases and J by 5 bases, and 8 bases separated the two germline ends. The CDR3 contains 12 residues. Per the germline V gene, CDR1 is GTSNPN and CDR2 is SVGIG (reference sequence). This CDR3 reads CAWSVRANEQYF. CDR3 DNA sequence: TGTGCCTGGAGTGTAAGGGCGAACGAGCAGTACTTC. Variable domain in full (rest from reference TRBV30 and TRBJ2-7): SQTIHQWPATLVQPVGSPLSLECTVEGTSNPNLYWYRQAAGRGLQLLFYSVGIGQISSEVPQNLSASRPQDRQFILSSKKLLLSDSGFYLCAWSVRANEQYFGPGTRLTVT.

The V and J genes are TRBV4-1 and TRBJ2-5; a possible D gene is TRBD1 (5 bases). V dropped 1 base and J dropped 5 bases, with 11 bases sitting between them. This CDR3 is built from 14 residues. Looked up from germline, CDR1 is MGHRA and CDR2 is YSYEKL. For the CDR3, the DNA is TGCGCCAGCAGCCAAGTGTATGCAGGGGAGACCCAGTACTTC. Protein product: CASSQVYAGETQYF.

This clonotype was found a few times. The chain employs TRBV6-1 and TRBJ2-6; 7 bases align to TRBD1. The CDR3 sequence is 18 residues long. CDR1 MNHNS and CDR2 SASEGT come from the germline V gene. The V segment lost 6 bases and the J segment 0 bases; nucleotides outside the gene matches: 11. CDR3 sequence: CASRPLTGVYSGANVLTF. DNA for the CDR3: TGTGCCAGCAGGCCCCTTACAGGGGTGTACTCTGGGGCCAACGTCCTGACTTTC.

This clonotype was seen more than once but under ten times. CDR3 DNA: TGTGCCAGCACTAGGGGGGCCAACGTCCTGACTTTC. Translated, it gives CASTRGANVLTF. This chain joins TRBV2 and TRBJ2-6, with D unclear. V was trimmed by 7 bases and J by 4 bases, leaving 5 bases between them. Germline values: CDR1 SNHLY, CDR2 FYNNEI. This CDR3 has 12 residues.

This sequence joins TRBV19 and TRBJ2-7; 7 nucleotides line up with TRBD2. Germline CDR1 is LNHDA and CDR2 is SQIVND (reference sequence). CDR3 size: 16 residues. J gave up 4 bases and V 4 bases, and 13 bases lay outside the gene matches. The CDR3 loop reads CASSRRWASGLYEQYF. In DNA form, the CDR3 reads TGTGCCAGTAGTAGGAGGTGGGCTAGCGGACTTTACGAGCAGTACTTC.

This clonotype was counted at least ten times. The J gene is TRBJ2-7, the V gene TRBV11-2; 12 positions match TRBD1. The CDR3 is 20 residues long. The trim removed 1 base at V and 0 bases at J, leaving 13 bases unmatched. The germline gives CDR1 SGHAT, CDR2 FQNNGV. This CDR3 reads CASSLVLGQGAHIGSYEQYF. Written as DNA, the CDR3 is TGTGCCAGCAGCTTAGTACTGGGACAGGGGGCTCATATCGGCTCCTACGAGCAGTACTTC. Based on the CDR3 plus reference TRBV11-2 and TRBJ2-7, the full variable domain is EAGVAQSPRYKIIEKRQSVAFWCNPISGHATLYWYQQILGQGPKLLIQFQNNGVVDDSQLPKDRFSAERLKGVDSTLKIQPAKLEDSAVYLCASSLVLGQGAHIGSYEQYFGPGTRLTVT.

This clonotype showed up many times. This sequence joins TRBV7-2 and TRBJ1-1, with D maybe TRBD1 (5 bases). There are 15 residues in the CDR3. The V end lost 3 bases, the J end lost 0 bases, and 11 bases lay between the germline ends. Germline V lookup: CDR1 SGHTA, CDR2 FQGNSA. The CDR3 coding sequence is TGTGCCAGCAGCTTCACCGGGACGGTGAACACTGAAGCTTTCTTT. This gives the protein CASSFTGTVNTEAFF.

This clonotype showed up just a few times. The chain links TRBV20-1 to TRBJ2-2; D remains ambiguous. V shed 3 bases and J shed 5 bases, with 7 bases lying between them. In germline, CDR1 is DFQATT, CDR2 SNEGSKA (reference sequence). This CDR3 has 12 amino acids. This CDR3 is CSARTMTGELFF. The CDR3, as DNA: TGCAGTGCTAGGACGATGACCGGGGAGCTGTTTTTT.

This clonotype has a count of ten or more. This chain joins TRBV3-1 and TRBJ1-5; a weak D match, TRBD1 (6 bases). V dropped 5 bases and J dropped 5 bases, with 7 bases sitting between them. This CDR3 comprises 12 residues. CDR1 is LGHDT and CDR2 is YNNKEL in the germline V gene (reference sequence). The DNA of the CDR3 is TGTGCCAGCAGCAACAGGGATCAGCCCCAGCATTTT. Encoded protein: CASSNRDQPQHF.

This clonotype appeared many times. The chain has TRBV12-5 and TRBJ2-2, with D possibly being TRBD2 (7 bases). Germline V gene data show CDR1 as LGHNT and CDR2 as FRNRAP. The CDR3 has 15 residues. V lost 3 bases, J lost 0 bases, and 8 bases lay in between. The CDR3 loop is CASGLGGANTGELFF. The CDR3 coding sequence is TGTGCTAGTGGTTTAGGGGGGGCGAACACCGGGGAGCTGTTTTTT.